Presented here are 15 T cell receptor beta chains from one specimen sequenced in a study of blood T cells in healthy people across ages. Using a J-beta primer mix together with a sample-barcoded 5' primer, a second PCR was run for about 6 to 12 cycles. A single record per CDR3 protein comes from TCRdb applying MiXCR to the 5' RACE reads. The sample lists about 1,400,000 distinct CDR3 sequences, approximately 63% occurring once. Sequenced sample: blood. The receptors originated from a man younger than 35 in good health.

The chain employs TRBV6-5 and TRBJ1-2; D gene unclear. V lost 5 bases to trimming and J lost 6 bases, with 13 bases between them. CDR1 and CDR2 (germline): MNHEY, SVGAGI. This CDR3 comprises 13 residues. The CDR3 DNA sequence: TGTGCCAGCAGTCGCGGACGGCTCGATGGCTACACCTTC. This encodes CASSRGRLDGYTF.

The chain couples TRBV5-6 to TRBJ2-7; D is perhaps TRBD2 (6 bases). TRBJ2-5 matches the DNA end more closely, so the J call is doubtful. This CDR3 is 13 amino acids long. Looked up from germline, CDR1 is SGHDT and CDR2 is YYEEEE. In nucleotides, the CDR3 is TGTGCCAGCAGCCCAACTAGCAAAGAGACCCAGTACTTC. Protein sequence: CASSPTSKETQYF.

The chain links TRBV29-1 to TRBJ1-1, with D possibly TRBD1 on 6 matching bases. Deletions cut 8 bases from V and 1 base from J, with 20 bases between. The CDR3 runs to 15 residues. Germline CDR1 reads SQVTM; CDR2 reads ANQGSEA. CDR3 loop: CSSRGVGGANTEAFF. The CDR3 region has the DNA TGCAGCTCCCGGGGGGTGGGGGGCGCGAACACTGAAGCTTTCTTT. The variable domain in full, completed from reference TRBV29-1 and TRBJ1-1, reads SAVISQKPSRDICQRGTSLTIQCQVDSQVTMMFWYRQQPGQSLTLIATANQGSEATYESGFVIDKFPISRPNLTFSTLTVSNMSPEDSSIYLCSSRGVGGANTEAFFGQGTRLTVV.

The gene calls are TRBV6-6 and TRBJ1-5, with D tentatively TRBD1 (5 bases). With 6 bases removed from V and 4 bases from J, the gap between germline ends came to 16 bases. The CDR3 length is 15 residues. Looked up from germline, CDR1 is MNHNY and CDR2 is SVGAGI (reference sequence). CDR3 amino acids: CASSSGTVRNQPQHF. The CDR3 DNA follows: TGTGCCAGCAGCTCCGGGACGGTTCGAAATCAGCCCCAGCATTTT.

The genes are TRBV7-6 and TRBJ2-3; 7 bases map to TRBD2. Trimming removed 4 bases from V and 7 bases from J; junction bases left unmatched: 11. There are 15 residues in the CDR3. From germline, CDR1 is SGHVS and CDR2 FNYEAQ. The CDR3 DNA reads as TGTGCCAGCAGCTCTCTCGGGAGGACGGAGTATACGCAGTATTTT. This translates into CASSSLGRTEYTQYF. Filled out from reference TRBV7-6 and TRBJ2-3, the complete variable domain reads GAGVSQSPRYKVTKRGQDVALRCDPISGHVSLYWYRQALGQGPEFLTYFNYEAQQDKSGLPNDRFSAERPEGSISTLTIQRTEQRDSAMYRCASSSLGRTEYTQYFGPGTRLTVL.

The chain is built from TRBV7-2 and TRBJ2-5, with D uncertain. V was trimmed by 1 base and J by 1 base, leaving 10 bases between them. Germline CDR1 reads SGHTA; CDR2 reads FQGNSA. This CDR3 comprises 15 residues. The CDR3 here is CASSLVGVSQETQYF. The CDR3 coding sequence is TGTGCCAGCAGCTTAGTCGGCGTTTCCCAAGAGACCCAGTACTTC.

This clonotype came up a few times. The rearrangement uses TRBV27 and TRBJ2-1; unclear D gene. Trimming took 4 bases from V and 5 from J, leaving 12 bases between them. The CDR3 has 14 residues. The germline V gene has CDR1 MNHEY and CDR2 SMNVEV (reference sequence). The CDR3 coding sequence is TGTGCCAGCAGTTCAACGGGCCCCCACAATGAGCAGTTCTTC. It yields the protein CASSSTGPHNEQFF.

DNA of the CDR3: TGCAGTGCTAGAGGGTTTAATGAAAAACTGTTTTTT. Translation: CSARGFNEKLFF. The chain carries TRBV20-1 and TRBJ1-4; D is unresolved. Germline CDR1 is DFQATT and CDR2 is SNEGSKA (reference sequence). This CDR3 region has 12 residues. Between the trimmed V and J ends, which lost 1 base and 4 bases, there was a span of 4 bases.

The V and J genes are TRBV7-2 and TRBJ2-4; TRBD2 is a possible D gene (5 bases). V shed 5 bases and J shed 6 bases, with 17 bases lying between them. The germline gives CDR1 SGHTA, CDR2 FQGNSA. There are 15 residues in the CDR3. The CDR3 loop is CASSPNSAGINIQYF. The CDR3 DNA sequence: TGTGCCAGCAGCCCTAATTCGGCCGGGATAAACATTCAGTACTTC.

This clonotype was found a few times. The chain carries TRBV7-9 and TRBJ1-2; tentatively, D is TRBD1 (5 bases). Germline V gene lookup returns CDR1 SEHNR and CDR2 FQNEAQ (reference sequence). The CDR3 is 13 residues long. V lost 1 base and J 5 bases, leaving 8 bases between the germline ends. The CDR3 DNA reads as TGTGCCAGCAGCTTAGGACAGCGATATGGCTACACCTTC. Amino acids: CASSLGQRYGYTF.

About this clonotype: At one of its ends the junction is not consistent with the germline gene, which may arise from a read error. The V gene is TRBV7-9, the J gene TRBJ2-7; D possibly corresponds to TRBD2 (5 bases). The CDR3 totals 16 residues. The germline V gene encodes CDR1 SEHNR and CDR2 FQNEAQ (reference sequence). Here the CDR3 reads CDSSLSSVGGGSEQYF. The DNA of the CDR3 is TGTGACAGCAGCTTAAGTTCTGTAGGCGGAGGCTCCGAGCAGTACTTC.

This clonotype was seen a few times. The J gene is TRBJ2-7, the V gene TRBV20-1; TRBD1 agrees at 11 bases. Unmatched junction bases numbered 2, after V lost 1 base and J lost 3 bases. Germline-derived CDR1 and CDR2 are DFQATT and SNEGSKA (reference sequence). The CDR3 spans 14 residues. Here the CDR3 reads CSARGDRGNYEQYF. CDR3 DNA: TGCAGTGCTAGAGGGGACAGGGGGAACTACGAGCAGTACTTC.

The V call is TRBV27, the J call TRBJ2-3; D unresolved. The CDR3 sequence is 13 residues long. Germline-derived CDR1 and CDR2 are MNHEY and SMNVEV (reference sequence). The V and J ends lost 0 bases and 8 bases respectively, with 9 bases between them. CDR3 protein: CASSLSAMGTQYF. CDR3 nucleotide sequence: TGTGCCAGCAGTTTATCAGCAATGGGTACGCAGTATTTT.

This chain joins TRBV12-3 or TRBV12-4 and TRBJ2-7; possible D gene TRBD1, 5 bases. This CDR3 is 13 amino acids long. V shed 6 bases and J shed 4 bases, with 13 bases lying between them. The CDR3 nucleotides are TGTGCCAGCAGCCGATCCAGGGAATACGAGCAGTACTTC. Translated, it gives CASSRSREYEQYF.

This clonotype was seen just once. This sequence joins TRBV9 and TRBJ2-4; D possibly matches TRBD1 or TRBD2 (5 bases each). With the DNA end fitting TRBJ2-7 better, the J assignment may be wrong. Germline assignment: CDR1 SGDLS and CDR2 YYNGEE. This CDR3 has 15 amino acids. The CDR3 protein is CASSAAPGRDYEQYF. CDR3 coding DNA: TGTGCCAGCAGCGCGGCCCCGGGACGGGACTACGAGCAGTACTTC.